This T cell receptor beta chain was documented in a study of blood T cell repertoires in COVID-19. Study background: Samples of COVID-19 (acute and convalescent) were obtained from the United States, Italy and Spain. The analysed material was cDNA or gDNA that came from T cells, B-cell-depleted T cells, or PBMCs.

The V gene lost 3 bases and the J gene lost 6 bases, with 9 bases spanning the gap. The CDR3 is made up of 14 amino acids. Germline V lookup: CDR1 MDHEN, CDR2 SYDVKM. Under the authors' procedure: Amplification from reference gene primers served as the basis for estimated nucleated cell counts. TCRdb keeps only in-frame clones here, not all; method: immunoSEQ multiplex PCR. The DNA was the basis for D and trimming; V, J and clone size are from that table. The sample comprises around 280,000 clones, more than 85% of which are singletons, and 1.3% rests with the top ten. Sequencing input: peripheral blood. The TCR sequence derives from a man aged 65-85 years with acute or convalescent COVID-19. The J gene is TRBJ1-6, the V gene TRBV28; the D is unclear. CDR3 sequence (DNA): TGTGCCAGCAGTTTTCGGGTACCTAATTCACCCCTCCACTTT. Amino acids: CASSFRVPNSPLHF.